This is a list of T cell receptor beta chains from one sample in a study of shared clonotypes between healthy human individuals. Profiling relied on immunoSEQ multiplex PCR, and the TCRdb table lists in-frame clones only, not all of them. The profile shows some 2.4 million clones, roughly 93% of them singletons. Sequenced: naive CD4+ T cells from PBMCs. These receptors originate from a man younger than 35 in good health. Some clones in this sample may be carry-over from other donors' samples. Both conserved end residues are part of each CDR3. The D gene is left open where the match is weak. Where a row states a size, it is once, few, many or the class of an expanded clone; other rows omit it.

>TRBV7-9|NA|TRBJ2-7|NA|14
TGTGCCAGCAGCCGGGAGCAGGTTCCCTACGAGCAGTACTTC
CASSREQVPYEQYF
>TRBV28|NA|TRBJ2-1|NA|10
TGTGCCAGCGGATACAATGAGCAGTTCTTC
CASGYNEQFF
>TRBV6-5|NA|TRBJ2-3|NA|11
TGTGCCGGAAGATTCACAGATACGCAGTATTTT
CAGRFTDTQYF
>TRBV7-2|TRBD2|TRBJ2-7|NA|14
TGTGCCAGCAGCCGACTAGCGGGGTCCTACGAGCAGTACTTC
CASSRLAGSYEQYF
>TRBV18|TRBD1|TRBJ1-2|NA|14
TGTGCCAGCTCACCCCAGGGGGCCAACTATGGCTACACCTTC
CASSPQGANYGYTF
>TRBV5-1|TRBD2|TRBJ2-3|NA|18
TGCGCCAGCAGCAAAGGGACTAGCGGGAGGGTGGGAACAGATACGCAGTATTTT
CASSKGTSGRVGTDTQYF
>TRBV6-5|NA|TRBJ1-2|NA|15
TGTGCCAGCACCCGAGGTCAGGGCCAAAACTATGGCTACACCTTC
CASTRGQGQNYGYTF
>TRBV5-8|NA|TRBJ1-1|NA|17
TGTGCCAGCAGCTTGGAGGGGGGCTCAATCCGGGGCACTGAAGCTTTCTTT
CASSLEGGSIRGTEAFF
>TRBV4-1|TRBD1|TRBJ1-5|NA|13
TGCGCCAGCAGCGGACAGGGTGATCAGCCCCAGCATTTT
CASSGQGDQPQHF
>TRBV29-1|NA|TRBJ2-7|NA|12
TGCAGCGCCCTACAGGGAGGCTACGAGCAGTACTTC
CSALQGGYEQYF
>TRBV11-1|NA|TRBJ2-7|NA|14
TGTGCCAGCAGCTTAGAACGGGCTACCTACGAGCAGTACTTC
CASSLERATYEQYF
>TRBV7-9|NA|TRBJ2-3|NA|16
TGTGCCAGCAACCGTGGGGAGTCCTCGATGACAGATACGCAGTATTTT
CASNRGESSMTDTQYF
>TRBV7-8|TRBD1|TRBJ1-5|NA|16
TGTGCCAGCAGCTTAGAAGGACAGGGTTTAAATCAGCCCCAGCATTTT
CASSLEGQGLNQPQHF
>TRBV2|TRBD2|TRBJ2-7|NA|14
TGTGCCAGCAGTGGGACTAGTCAGGCCTACGAGCAGTACTTC
CASSGTSQAYEQYF
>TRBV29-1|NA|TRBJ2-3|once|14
TGCAGCGTTCGATCGGGCACAGCCACAGATACGCAGTATTTT
CSVRSGTATDTQYF
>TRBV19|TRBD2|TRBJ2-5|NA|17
TGTGCCAGTAGTCCGCTAGCGGGAGGAGGCAACGTTGGGACCCAGTACTTC
CASSPLAGGGNVGTQYF
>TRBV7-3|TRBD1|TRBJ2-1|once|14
TGTGCCAGCAGCCTACGGGGACAGGGCGATGAGCAGTTCTTC
CASSLRGQGDEQFF
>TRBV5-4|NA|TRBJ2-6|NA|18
TGTGCCAGCAGCTTGGTTGCATCCCGCTCTTCTGGGGCCAACGTCCTGACTTTC
CASSLVASRSSGANVLTF
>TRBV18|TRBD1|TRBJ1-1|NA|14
TGTGCCAGCTCGCGACAGGGGAGGGACACTGAAGCTTTCTTT
CASSRQGRDTEAFF
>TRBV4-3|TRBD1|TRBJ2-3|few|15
TGCGCCAGCAGCCAGGGACAGGGTTGGACAGATACGCAGTATTTT
CASSQGQGWTDTQYF
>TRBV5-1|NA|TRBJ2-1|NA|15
TGCGCCAGCAAAAGCCTGGCGGGGTCCTACAATGAGCAGTTCTTC
CASKSLAGSYNEQFF
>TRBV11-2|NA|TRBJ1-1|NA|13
TGTGCCAGCAGCTTAGTCAGGGACACTGAAGCTTTCTTT
CASSLVRDTEAFF
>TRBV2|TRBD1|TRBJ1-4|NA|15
TGTGCCAGCAGTACTCCGGGACAGGGTGATGAAAAACTGTTTTTT
CASSTPGQGDEKLFF
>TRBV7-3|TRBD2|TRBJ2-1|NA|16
TGTGCCAGCAGCGTTCAACTAGCGAGCTCCTACAATGAGCAGTTCTTC
CASSVQLASSYNEQFF
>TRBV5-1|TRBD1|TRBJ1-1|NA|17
TGCGCCAGCAGCTTGGGCCGGGACAGGGGTCTGGGCACTGAAGCTTTCTTT
CASSLGRDRGLGTEAFF
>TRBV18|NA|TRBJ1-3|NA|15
TGTGCCAGCTCACGCTCCGCCCAGGTTGGAAACACCATATATTTT
CASSRSAQVGNTIYF
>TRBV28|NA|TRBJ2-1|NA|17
TGTGCCAGCAGTTTCCTTAGCGGACGCCCCTCCTACAATGAGCAGTTCTTC
CASSFLSGRPSYNEQFF
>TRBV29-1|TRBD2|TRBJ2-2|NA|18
TGCAGCGCGAAAAACCCCCTAGCGGGAGGGCCGGTCACCGGGGAGCTGTTTTTT
CSAKNPLAGGPVTGELFF
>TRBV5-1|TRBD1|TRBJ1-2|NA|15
TGCGCCAGCAGCCCGCCACGACAGGGGGCGGAAGGCTACACCTTC
CASSPPRQGAEGYTF
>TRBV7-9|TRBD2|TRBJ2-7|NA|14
TGTGCCAGCAGCTTGGCCGGACTAGCCCACGAGCAGTACTTC
CASSLAGLAHEQYF
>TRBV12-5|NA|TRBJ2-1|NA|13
TGTGCTAGTGGTTTGGTATATAAGGGCCCAAGGTTCTTC
CASGLVYKGPRFF
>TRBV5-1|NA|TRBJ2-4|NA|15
TGCGCCAGCAGCTGGGGGAGCCGCGGGCGCGACATTCAGTACTTC
CASSWGSRGRDIQYF
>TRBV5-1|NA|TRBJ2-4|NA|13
TGCGCCAGCAGCTCACCGGAAGGAAACATTCAGTACTTC
CASSSPEGNIQYF
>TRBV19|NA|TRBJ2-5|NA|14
TGTGCCAGTAGTCCCCGTTCTAGCGTGGAGACCCAGTACTTC
CASSPRSSVETQYF
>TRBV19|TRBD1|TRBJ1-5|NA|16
TGTGCCAGTAGTATCTCTGGGCAGGGGGAGAATCAGCCCCAGCATTTT
CASSISGQGENQPQHF